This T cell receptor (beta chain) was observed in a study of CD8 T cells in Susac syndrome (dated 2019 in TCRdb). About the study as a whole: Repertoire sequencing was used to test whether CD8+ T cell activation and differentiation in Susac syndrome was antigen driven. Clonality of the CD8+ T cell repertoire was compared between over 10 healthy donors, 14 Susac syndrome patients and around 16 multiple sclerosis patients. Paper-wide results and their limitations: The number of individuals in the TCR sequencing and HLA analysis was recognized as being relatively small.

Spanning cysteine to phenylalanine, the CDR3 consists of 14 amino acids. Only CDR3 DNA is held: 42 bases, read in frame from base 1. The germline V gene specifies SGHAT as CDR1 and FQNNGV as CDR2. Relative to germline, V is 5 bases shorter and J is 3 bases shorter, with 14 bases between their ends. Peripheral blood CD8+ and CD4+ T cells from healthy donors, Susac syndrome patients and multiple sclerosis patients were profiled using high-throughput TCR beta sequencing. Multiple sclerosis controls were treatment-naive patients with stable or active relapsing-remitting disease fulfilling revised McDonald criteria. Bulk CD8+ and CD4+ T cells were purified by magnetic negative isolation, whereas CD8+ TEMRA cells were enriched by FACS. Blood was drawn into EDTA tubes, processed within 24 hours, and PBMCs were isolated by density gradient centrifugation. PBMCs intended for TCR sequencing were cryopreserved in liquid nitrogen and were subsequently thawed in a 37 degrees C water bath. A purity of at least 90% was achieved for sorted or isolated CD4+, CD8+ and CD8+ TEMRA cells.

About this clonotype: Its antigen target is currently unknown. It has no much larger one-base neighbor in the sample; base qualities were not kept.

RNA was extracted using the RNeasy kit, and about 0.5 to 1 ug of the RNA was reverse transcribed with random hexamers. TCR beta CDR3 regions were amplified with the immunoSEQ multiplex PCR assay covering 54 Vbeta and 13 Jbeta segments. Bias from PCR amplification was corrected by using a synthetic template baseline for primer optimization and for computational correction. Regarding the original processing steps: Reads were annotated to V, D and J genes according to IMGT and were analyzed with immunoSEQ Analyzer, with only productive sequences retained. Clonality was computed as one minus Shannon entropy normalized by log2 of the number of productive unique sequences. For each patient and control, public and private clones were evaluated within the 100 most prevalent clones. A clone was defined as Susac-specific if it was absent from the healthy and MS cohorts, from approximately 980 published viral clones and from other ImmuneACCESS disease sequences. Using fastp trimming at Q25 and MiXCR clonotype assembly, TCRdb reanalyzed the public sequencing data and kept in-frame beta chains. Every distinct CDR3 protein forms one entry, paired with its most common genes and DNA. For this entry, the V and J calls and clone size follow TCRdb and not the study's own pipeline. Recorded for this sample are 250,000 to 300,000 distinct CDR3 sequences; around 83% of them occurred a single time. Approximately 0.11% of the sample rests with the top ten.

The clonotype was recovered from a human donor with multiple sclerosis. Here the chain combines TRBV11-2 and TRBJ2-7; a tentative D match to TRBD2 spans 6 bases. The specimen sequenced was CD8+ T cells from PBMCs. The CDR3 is CASSQAEGRYEQYF. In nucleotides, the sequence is TGTGCCAGCAGCCAGGCGGAGGGCCGCTACGAGCAGTACTTC.